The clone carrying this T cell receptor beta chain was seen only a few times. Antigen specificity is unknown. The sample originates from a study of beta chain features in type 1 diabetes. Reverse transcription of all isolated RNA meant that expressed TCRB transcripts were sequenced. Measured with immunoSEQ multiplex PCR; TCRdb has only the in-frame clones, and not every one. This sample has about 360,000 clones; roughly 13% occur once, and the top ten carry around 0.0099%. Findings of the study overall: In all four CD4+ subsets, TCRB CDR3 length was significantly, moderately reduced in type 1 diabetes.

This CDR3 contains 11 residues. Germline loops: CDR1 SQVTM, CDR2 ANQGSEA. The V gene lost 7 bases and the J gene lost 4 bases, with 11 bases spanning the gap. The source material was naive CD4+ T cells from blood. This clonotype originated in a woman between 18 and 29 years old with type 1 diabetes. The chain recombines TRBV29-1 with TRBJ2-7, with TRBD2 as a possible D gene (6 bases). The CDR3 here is CSALSGYEQYF. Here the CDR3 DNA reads TGCAGCGCCCTCAGCGGGTACGAGCAGTACTTC.